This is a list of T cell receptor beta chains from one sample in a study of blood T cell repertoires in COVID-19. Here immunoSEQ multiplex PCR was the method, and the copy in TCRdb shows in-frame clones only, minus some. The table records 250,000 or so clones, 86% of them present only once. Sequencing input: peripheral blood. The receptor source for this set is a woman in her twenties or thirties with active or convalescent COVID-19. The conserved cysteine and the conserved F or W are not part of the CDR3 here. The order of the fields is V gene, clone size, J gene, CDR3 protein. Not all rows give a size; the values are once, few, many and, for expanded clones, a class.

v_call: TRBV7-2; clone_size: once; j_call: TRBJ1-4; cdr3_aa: ASRQRTNEKLF
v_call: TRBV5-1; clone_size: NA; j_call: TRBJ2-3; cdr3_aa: ASSLASGGAADTQY
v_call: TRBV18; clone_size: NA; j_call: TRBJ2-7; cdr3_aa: ASSPLGQVPYEQY
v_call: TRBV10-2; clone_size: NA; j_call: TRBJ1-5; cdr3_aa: AGGGLGNQPQH
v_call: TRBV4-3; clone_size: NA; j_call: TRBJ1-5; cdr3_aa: ASSQQGGYSNQPQH
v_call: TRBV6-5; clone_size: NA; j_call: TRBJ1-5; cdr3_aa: ASSQAGTDWPQH
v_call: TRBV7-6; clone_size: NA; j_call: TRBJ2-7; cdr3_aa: ASSPPGSLIYEQY
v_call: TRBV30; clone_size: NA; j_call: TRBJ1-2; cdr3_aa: AWSVPGRLYGYT
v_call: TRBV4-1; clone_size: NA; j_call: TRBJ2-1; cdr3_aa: ASSQPDRGPHNEQF
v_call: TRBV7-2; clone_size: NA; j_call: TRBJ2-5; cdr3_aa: ASSGSRETQY
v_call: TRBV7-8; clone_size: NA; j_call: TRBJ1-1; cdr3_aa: ASSFGTGGLTEAF
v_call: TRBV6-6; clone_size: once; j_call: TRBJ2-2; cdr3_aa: ASSVTGGQVGELF
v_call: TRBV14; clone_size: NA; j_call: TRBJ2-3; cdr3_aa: ASSLRTSGGGDTQY
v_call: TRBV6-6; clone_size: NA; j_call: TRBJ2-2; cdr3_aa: ASSPGSGVTGELF
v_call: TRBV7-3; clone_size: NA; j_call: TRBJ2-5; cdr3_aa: ASSRSPNRLAGGPETQY
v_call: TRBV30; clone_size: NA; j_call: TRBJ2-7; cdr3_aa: AWVWGRGRNEQY
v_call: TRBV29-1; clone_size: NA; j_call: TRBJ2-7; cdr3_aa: SVGTSATYEQY